These 16 T cell receptor beta chains were all obtained from the same sample, sequenced in a study of chemoradiotherapy in HPV16-positive cancers. TCRdb's table, derived via immunoSEQ multiplex PCR, lists solely in-frame clones and lacks some. Counted here are 5,000 or so clones, approximately 80% occurring once; the ten biggest clones make up 25% to 30%. The sample was taken from a patient who underwent chemoradiotherapy. The receptors derive from a human donor with HPV-associated anogenital cancer.

The chain has TRBV27 and TRBJ2-5; unclear D gene. Between the trimmed V and J ends, which lost 2 bases and 5 bases, there was a span of 0 bases. The CDR3 has 10 residues. Germline CDR1 and CDR2: MNHEY and SMNVEV (reference sequence). The CDR3 region has the DNA TGTGCCAGCAGTTTAGAGACCCAGTACTTC. Protein sequence: CASSLETQYF.

CDR3 DNA: TGCAGCGTTGCGGTTACCGGTTCTGGAAACACCATATATTTT. Protein sequence: CSVAVTGSGNTIYF. This chain joins TRBV29-1 and TRBJ1-3, with unresolved D. Germline CDR1 reads SQVTM; CDR2 reads ANQGSEA. The CDR3 totals 14 residues. With 4 bases removed from V and 1 base from J, the gap between germline ends came to 11 bases.

This chain links TRBV5-1 with TRBJ1-6; 10 positions agree with TRBD1. CDR1 is SGHRS, CDR2 YFSETQ, per germline. The CDR3 extends over 16 amino acids. Trimming removed 0 bases from V and 7 bases from J; junction bases left unmatched: 4. The CDR3 sequence: CASSLGTGGGNSPLHF. CDR3 nucleotides: TGCGCCAGCAGCTTGGGGACAGGGGGTGGCAATTCACCCCTCCACTTT.

The count of this clone is one. The chain combines TRBV10-3 with TRBJ1-1; perhaps TRBD1 as D (5 bases). V lost 6 bases to trimming and J lost 4 bases, with 15 bases between them. The CDR3 consists of 14 residues. Germline CDR1 is ENHRY and CDR2 is SYGVKD. CDR3 sequence: CAIRGDRGPTEAFF. The CDR3 nucleotides are TGTGCCATCAGGGGGGACCGGGGACCCACTGAAGCTTTCTTT.

This chain joins TRBV19 and TRBJ1-1; no clear D gene. With 7 bases removed from V and 1 base from J, the gap between germline ends came to 10 bases. This CDR3 contains 13 residues. Germline CDR1 LNHDA, CDR2 SQIVND (reference sequence). The CDR3 coding sequence is TGTGCCAGTAACATACACCAGAACACTGAAGCTTTCTTT. Amino acid sequence: CASNIHQNTEAFF.

This clone was observed a handful of times. V gene TRBV4-3 combines with J gene TRBJ2-6; D remains unclear. CDR1 and CDR2 (germline): LGHNA, YSLEER. Trimming cost V 0 bases and J 0 bases, with 18 bases left between them. This CDR3 region has 20 residues. CDR3 protein: CASSQDSGSLSLSGANVLTF. The CDR3 DNA is TGCGCCAGCAGCCAAGATTCCGGTTCCCTCTCTCTCTCTGGGGCCAACGTCCTGACTTTC.

This clone was detected a few times. This chain connects TRBV19 to TRBJ1-5; 7 nucleotides match TRBD1. V shed 7 bases, J shed 3 bases, and the junction held 9 bases outside the gene matches. The CDR3 consists of 15 residues. Germline CDR1 is LNHDA and CDR2 is SQIVND (reference sequence). The CDR3 region has the DNA TGTGCCAGTAAACTCCAAGGGGGCAACAATCAGCCCCAGCATTTT. Protein product: CASKLQGGNNQPQHF.

V and J are TRBV9 and TRBJ1-2, with 7 bases identical to TRBD1. Germline CDR1 SGDLS, CDR2 YYNGEE. V shed 3 bases and J 4 bases; nucleotides not matched to a gene: 9. This CDR3 contains 15 residues. In nucleotides, the CDR3 is TGTGCCAGCAGCGCCAGGGGGAGACAAATCTATGGCTACACCTTC. As protein: CASSARGRQIYGYTF.

V gene TRBV30 combines with J gene TRBJ1-3; D ambiguous. This CDR3 has 17 residues. V dropped 4 bases and J dropped 0 bases, with 19 bases sitting between them. Germline-derived CDR1 and CDR2 are GTSNPN and SVGIG (reference sequence). Written as DNA, the CDR3 is TGTGCCTGGATAAATCCGACGGGTCCTCCCTCTGGAAACACCATATATTTT. Amino acids: CAWINPTGPPSGNTIYF.

The V and J genes are TRBV2 and TRBJ2-2; D unclear. Germline assignment: CDR1 SNHLY and CDR2 FYNNEI. V gave up 6 bases and J gave up 5 bases, with 4 bases separating them. This CDR3 spans 11 amino acids. The CDR3 sequence: CASRRTGELFF. In DNA, the CDR3 is TGTGCCAGCAGAAGAACCGGGGAGCTGTTTTTT.

This chain joins TRBV7-8 and TRBJ2-3; 9 bases fit TRBD2. The ends lost 1 base at V and 2 bases at J; junction bases unmatched: 10. Germline-derived CDR1 and CDR2 are SGHVS and FQNEAQ. The CDR3 is 18 amino acids. CDR3 protein: CASSLVRKSGRITDTQYF. The CDR3 DNA follows: TGTGCCAGCAGCTTAGTCCGAAAGAGCGGGAGGATCACAGATACGCAGTATTTT.

This clone has more than one count but fewer than ten. The chain has TRBV4-1 and TRBJ2-7, with 9 bases identical to TRBD1. Trimming cost V 1 base and J 2 bases; bases outside gene matches: 6. The CDR3 has 16 residues. Germline V gene data show CDR1 as MGHRA and CDR2 as YSYEKL. In DNA form, the CDR3 reads TGCGCCAGCAGCCAAGTTGTGGGACAGGGACCCTACGAGCAGTACTTC. This sequence encodes CASSQVVGQGPYEQYF.

V gene TRBV4-3 combines with J gene TRBJ1-5; no clear D gene. This CDR3 is 17 amino acids long. Germline V gene sequence: CDR1 LGHNA, CDR2 YSLEER. Trimming removed 0 bases at V and 2 bases at J, with 14 bases between. CDR3: CASSQEYYIQGNQPQHF. CDR3 DNA: TGCGCCAGCAGCCAAGAATATTACATTCAAGGCAATCAGCCCCAGCATTTT.

This clone was observed a handful of times. The rearrangement joins TRBV6-6 to TRBJ2-1; 9 nucleotides agree with TRBD2. The CDR3 totals 14 residues. V shed 4 bases, J shed 3 bases, and the junction held 1 base outside the gene matches. CDR1 and CDR2 from the germline V gene are MNHNY and SVGAGI (reference sequence). Written as DNA, the CDR3 is TGTGCCAGCAGTTGGACTAGCGACTACAATGAGCAGTTCTTC. This codes for CASSWTSDYNEQFF.

The chain combines TRBV18 with TRBJ1-3, with D possibly being TRBD1 (6 bases). The V gene's germline CDR1 is KGHSH and CDR2 LQKENI. V dropped 6 bases and J dropped 0 bases, with 24 bases sitting between them. This CDR3 is built from 19 residues. CDR3 amino acids: CASSPSPTGNYISGNTIYF. The CDR3 region has the DNA TGTGCCAGCTCCCCCAGCCCGACAGGAAACTATATCTCTGGAAACACCATATATTTT.

The chain uses TRBV18 and TRBJ2-5, with D perhaps assigned TRBD1 or TRBD2 (5 bases each). V was pared by 2 bases and J by 5 bases, with 12 bases between. The germline V gene encodes CDR1 KGHSH and CDR2 LQKENI. This CDR3 has 14 amino acids. In DNA form, the CDR3 reads TGTGCCAGCTCACCAGCGCCGGGACCTGAGACCCAGTACTTC. It codes for CASSPAPGPETQYF.